A selection of T cell receptor beta chains follows, all from one sample in a study of radiation and T cells in renal cell carcinoma. The assay was immunoSEQ multiplex PCR, and TCRdb's table has in-frame clones only and misses some. The sample has about 130,000 clones; 81% are singletons. The source was blood, collected from a patient whose treatment included radiotherapy and nephrectomy. All receptors come from a man between 50 and 59 years old with renal cell carcinoma. CDR3s include the opening cysteine and the closing phenylalanine or tryptophan. Fields, in order: CDR3 length, D gene, J gene, V gene, CDR3 DNA, CDR3 protein. The D gene is left open where the match is weak.

length: 17; D: TRBD1; J: TRBJ2-1; V: TRBV2; DNA: TGTGCCAGCATCGCAGCACACAGGGGCTATCATAACAATGAGCAGTTCTTC; CDR3: CASIAAHRGYHNNEQFF
length: 15; D: TRBD1; J: TRBJ1-3; V: TRBV29-1; DNA: TGCAGCGTCGCGCCGGGACAGGGGCCCGGAAACACCATATATTTT; CDR3: CSVAPGQGPGNTIYF
length: 16; D: TRBD1; J: TRBJ1-4; V: TRBV29-1; DNA: TGCAGCGTTCCGGGACAGGGGGTATCAACTAATGAAAAACTGTTTTTT; CDR3: CSVPGQGVSTNEKLFF
length: 14; D: .; J: TRBJ2-2; V: TRBV29-1; DNA: TGCAGCGTTGATTTTGGGGCAGCAACCGGGGAGCTGTTTTTT; CDR3: CSVDFGAATGELFF
length: 13; D: .; J: TRBJ2-2; V: TRBV6-5; DNA: TGTGCCAGCAGACGCACTAGAACCGGGGAGCTGTTTTTT; CDR3: CASRRTRTGELFF
length: 14; D: .; J: TRBJ2-3; V: TRBV2; DNA: TGTGCCAGCCTCAGGGGGGCCCCCACAGATACGCAGTATTTT; CDR3: CASLRGAPTDTQYF
length: 15; D: TRBD2; J: TRBJ2-5; V: TRBV15; DNA: TGTGCCACCAGCAGAAATACTCCGGGGGGAGAGACCCAGTACTTC; CDR3: CATSRNTPGGETQYF
length: 15; D: .; J: TRBJ1-4; V: TRBV18; DNA: TGTGCCAGCTCACCACGGGAGGGGCCGGGTGAAAAACTGTTTTTT; CDR3: CASSPREGPGEKLFF
length: 17; D: TRBD2; J: TRBJ2-1; V: TRBV5-8; DNA: TGTGCCAGCAGCGGGGGACTAGCGGGAGGGGGTTACAATGAGCAGTTCTTC; CDR3: CASSGGLAGGGYNEQFF
length: 14; D: .; J: TRBJ1-1; V: TRBV27; DNA: TGTGCCACCCAGTTTAGCGTAGGGGACACTGAAGCTTTCTTT; CDR3: CATQFSVGDTEAFF
length: 15; D: .; J: TRBJ1-2; V: TRBV7-9; DNA: TGTGCCAGCAGCCCCGGACAGAACCTGAACTATGGCTACACCTTC; CDR3: CASSPGQNLNYGYTF
length: 13; D: TRBD1; J: TRBJ2-5; V: TRBV30; DNA: TGTGCCTGGAACAGGGGGGTTGGGGAGACCCAGTACTTC; CDR3: CAWNRGVGETQYF
length: 11; D: TRBD1; J: TRBJ2-7; V: TRBV30; DNA: TGTGCATCCGGGACAGCCTACGAGCAGTACTTC; CDR3: CASGTAYEQYF
length: 15; D: .; J: TRBJ1-1; V: TRBV30; DNA: TGTGCCTGGAGTGTGGGGATAGGGGGGGCATCTGAAGCTTTCTTT; CDR3: CAWSVGIGGASEAFF